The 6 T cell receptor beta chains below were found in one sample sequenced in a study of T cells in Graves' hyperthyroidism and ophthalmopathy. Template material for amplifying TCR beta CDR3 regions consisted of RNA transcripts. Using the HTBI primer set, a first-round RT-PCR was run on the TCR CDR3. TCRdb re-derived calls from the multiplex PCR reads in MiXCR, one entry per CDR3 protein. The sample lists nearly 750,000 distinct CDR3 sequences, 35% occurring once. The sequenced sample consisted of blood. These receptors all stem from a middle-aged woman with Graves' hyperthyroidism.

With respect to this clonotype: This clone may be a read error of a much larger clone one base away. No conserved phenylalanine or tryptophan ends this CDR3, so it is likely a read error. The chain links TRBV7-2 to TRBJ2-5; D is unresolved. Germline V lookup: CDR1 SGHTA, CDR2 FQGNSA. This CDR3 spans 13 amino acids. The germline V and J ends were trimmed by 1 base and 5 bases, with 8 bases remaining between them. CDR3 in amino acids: CASSLEVGETQYS. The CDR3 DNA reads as TGTGCCAGCAGCTTAGAGGTGGGGGAGACCCAGTACTCC.

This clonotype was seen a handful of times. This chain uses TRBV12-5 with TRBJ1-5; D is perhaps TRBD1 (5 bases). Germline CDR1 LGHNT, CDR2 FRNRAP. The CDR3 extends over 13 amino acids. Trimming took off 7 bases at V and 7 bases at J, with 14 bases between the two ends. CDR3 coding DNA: TGTGCTAGTGCGGATGGTCGGGGGCAGCCCCAGCATTTT. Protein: CASADGRGQPQHF.

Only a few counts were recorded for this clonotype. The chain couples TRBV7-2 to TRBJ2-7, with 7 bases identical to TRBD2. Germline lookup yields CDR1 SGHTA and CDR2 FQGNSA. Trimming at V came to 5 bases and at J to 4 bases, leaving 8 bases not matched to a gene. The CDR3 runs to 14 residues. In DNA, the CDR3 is TGTGCCAGCAGCCCTCTTACGGGGGGATACGAGCAGTACTTC. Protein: CASSPLTGGYEQYF.

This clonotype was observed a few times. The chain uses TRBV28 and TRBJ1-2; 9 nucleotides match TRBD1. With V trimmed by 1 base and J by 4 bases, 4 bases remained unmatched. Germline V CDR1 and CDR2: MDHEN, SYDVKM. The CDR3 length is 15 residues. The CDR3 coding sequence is TGTGCCAGCAGTTTATCCGGGACAGGGCCCTATGGCTACACCTTC. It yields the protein CASSLSGTGPYGYTF.

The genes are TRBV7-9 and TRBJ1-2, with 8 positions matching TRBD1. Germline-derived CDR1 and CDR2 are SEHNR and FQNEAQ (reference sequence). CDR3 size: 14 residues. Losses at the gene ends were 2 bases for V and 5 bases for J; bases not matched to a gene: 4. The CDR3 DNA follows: TGTGCCAGCAGCTTACAGGGGGCGAGATATGGCTACACCTTC. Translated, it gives CASSLQGARYGYTF.

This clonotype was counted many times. The CDR3 DNA sequence: TGTGCCAGCAGCTTAGCGAGCGGGAGTATGGAAGAGCAGTACTTC. Translated: CASSLASGSMEEQYF. This rearrangement joins TRBV7-9 to TRBJ2-7; TRBD2 matches 8 bases. The CDR3 loop spans 15 amino acids. Germline values: CDR1 SEHNR, CDR2 FQNEAQ (reference sequence). The junction had 8 bases not matched to a gene; V was cut back by 0 bases and J by 7 bases.